What follows is one TCR beta chain and its context. Its antigen is unknown. This CDR3 is 16 amino acids long. CDR1 is LGHNA and CDR2 is YSLEER in the germline V gene. The data originate from a study of cytomegalovirus exposure and HLA in healthy donors. Overall study findings and caveats: Immune exposure was documented only through CMV serostatus. Upon later analysis, TCR association rates were observed to vary by HLA locus, being highest for DRB1 and lowest for HLA-C.

13 Jbeta primers and 60 Vbeta primers were used for the PCR. As processed by the authors: About 11 million of 75 million to 85 million unique TCR beta chains were shared, per a later count. The assay was immunoSEQ multiplex PCR, and TCRdb's table has in-frame clones only and misses some. Clone size and V and J calls were adopted from that table, with D and trimming inferred from the DNA. The data contain tens of thousands of clones, approximately 81% of them singletons. This sequence was found in a woman aged 40 to 50 in good health and CMV-seronegative. The sample taken for sequencing was PBMCs. This chain links TRBV4-3 with TRBJ2-5, with D perhaps matching TRBD2 (5 bases). The J call is doubtful: the DNA matches TRBJ2-7 better. CDR3 amino acids: CASSQDRAGPLYEQYF. CDR3 DNA sequence: TGCGCCAGCAGCCAAGATAGGGCGGGCCCGCTTTACGAGCAGTACTTC.